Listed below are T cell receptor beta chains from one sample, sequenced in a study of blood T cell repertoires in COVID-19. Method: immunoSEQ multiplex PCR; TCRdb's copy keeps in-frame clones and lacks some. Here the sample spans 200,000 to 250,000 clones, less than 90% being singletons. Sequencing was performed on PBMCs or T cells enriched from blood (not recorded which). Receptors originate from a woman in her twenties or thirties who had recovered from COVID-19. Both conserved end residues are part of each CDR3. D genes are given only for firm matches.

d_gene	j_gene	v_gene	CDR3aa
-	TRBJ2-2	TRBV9	CASRVGTSNTGELFF
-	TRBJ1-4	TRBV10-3	CAISEIGQAQTNEKLFF
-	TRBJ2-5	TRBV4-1	CASSQEQDETQYF
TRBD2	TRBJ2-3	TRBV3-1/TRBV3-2	CASSQGGGARDTQYF
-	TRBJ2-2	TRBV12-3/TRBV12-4	CASSLTRTGELFF
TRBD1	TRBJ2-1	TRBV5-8	CASSLGDRVLNEQFF
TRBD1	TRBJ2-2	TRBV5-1	CASSLGQGATGELFF
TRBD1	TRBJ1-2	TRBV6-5	CASSRQGYGYTF
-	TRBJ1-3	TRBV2	CASRGAISGNTIYF
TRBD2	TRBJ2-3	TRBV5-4	CASSYGLAGGWSTDTQYF
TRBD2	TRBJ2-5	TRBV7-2	CASSQGLAGMQETQYF
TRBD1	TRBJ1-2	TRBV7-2	CASSLDLRGRANYGYTF
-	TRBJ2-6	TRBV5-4	CAASSGANVLTF
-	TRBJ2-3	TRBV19	CASSTRDTRTDTQYF
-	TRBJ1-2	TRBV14	CASSQWTAFGYTF
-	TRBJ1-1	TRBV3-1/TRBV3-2	CASSQDIRNTEAFF
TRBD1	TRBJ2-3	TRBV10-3	CAISESDRGTDTQYF
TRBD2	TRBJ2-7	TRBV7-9	CASSYLAGAGEQYF
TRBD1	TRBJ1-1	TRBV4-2	CASSQDLGTGETEAFF
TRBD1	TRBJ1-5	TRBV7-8	CASSFQQGNQPQHF
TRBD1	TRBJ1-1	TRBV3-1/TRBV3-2	CASSQGTGEAFF
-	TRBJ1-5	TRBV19	CASSVMRVSNQPQHF
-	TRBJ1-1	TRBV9	CASSEALAGTEAFF
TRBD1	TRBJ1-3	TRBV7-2	CASSPKGGQGPGNTIYF
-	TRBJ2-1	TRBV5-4	CASSPRTALNEQFF
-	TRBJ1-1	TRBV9	CASSVGRVGNTEAFF
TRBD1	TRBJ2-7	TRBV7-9	CASSPLPGQSSYEQYF
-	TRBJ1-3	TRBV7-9	CASSLESAGAGNTIYF
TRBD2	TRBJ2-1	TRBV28	CASSSGAGSSYNEQFF
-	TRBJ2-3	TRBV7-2	CASSLGGASTDTQYF
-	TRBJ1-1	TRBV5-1	CASSRREADTEAFF
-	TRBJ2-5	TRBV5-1	CASSFSSRQETQYF
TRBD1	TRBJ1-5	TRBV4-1	CASSRSITGGNQPQHF
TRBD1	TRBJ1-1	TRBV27	CASSWTGMNTEAFF
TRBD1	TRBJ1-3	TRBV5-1	CASSLGLTGDTIYF
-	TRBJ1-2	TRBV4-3	CASSQDRSYGYTF
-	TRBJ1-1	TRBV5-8	CASSLSGWRVQAFF
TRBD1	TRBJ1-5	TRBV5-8	CASSGAGQTYQAQHF
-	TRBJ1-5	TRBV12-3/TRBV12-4	CASTRGGAQPQHF
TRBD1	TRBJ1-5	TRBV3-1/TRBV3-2	CASSPGQGNQPQHF
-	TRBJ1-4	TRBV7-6	CASSQLTGKDEKLFF
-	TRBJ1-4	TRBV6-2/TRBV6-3	CASSYSIVDSNEKLFF
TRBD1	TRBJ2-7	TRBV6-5	CASIGQASYEQYF
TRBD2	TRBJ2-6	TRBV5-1	CASSPTGGSSGANVLTF
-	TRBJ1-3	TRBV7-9	CASSLGSRGGGNTIYF
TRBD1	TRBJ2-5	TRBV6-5	CASGDRGRETQYF
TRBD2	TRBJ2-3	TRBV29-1	CSASLAGRTDTQYF
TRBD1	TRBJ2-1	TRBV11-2	CASSLARDRGLDEQFF
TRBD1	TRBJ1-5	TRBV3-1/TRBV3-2	CASSQDLGTGNQPQHF
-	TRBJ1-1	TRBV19	CASSITGVTEAFF
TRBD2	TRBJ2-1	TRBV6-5	CASSYEREFYNEQFF
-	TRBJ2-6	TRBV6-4	CASSDGQGANVLTF
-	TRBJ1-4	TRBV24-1	CATSDERGRDEKLFF
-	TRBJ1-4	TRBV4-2	CASSQDQDTIEEKLFF
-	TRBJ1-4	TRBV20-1	CSASPGSGFATNEKLFF
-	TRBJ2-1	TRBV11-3	CASSSPGSGVNNEQFF
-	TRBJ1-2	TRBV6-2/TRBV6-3	CASSYGSTVPAF
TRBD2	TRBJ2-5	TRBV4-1	CASSGGRLPQETQYF
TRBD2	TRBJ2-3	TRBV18	CASSPPLTAGVTDTQYF
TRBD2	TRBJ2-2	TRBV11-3	CASRAGGTSGNTGELFF